These 26 T cell receptor beta chains were all obtained from the same sample, sequenced in a study of T-cell memory formation after mild COVID-19. Each CDR3 protein is one row after TCRdb ran MiXCR on the 5' RACE reads. This table holds about 110,000 distinct CDR3 sequences, roughly a sixth found once. The sample comprised PBMCs or a T cell subset sorted from them (not recorded which). These receptors came from a man between 18 and 35 years old who had mild COVID-19 (a few samples of this study predate the infection). Cell type and time point are not known.

This clonotype was found many times. The chain joins TRBV11-2 to TRBJ2-2, with D possibly being TRBD2 (5 bases). The germline gives CDR1 SGHAT, CDR2 FQNNGV. There are 14 residues in the CDR3. V lost 5 bases and J 2 bases, leaving 9 bases between the germline ends. CDR3 in amino acids: CASSPRLNTGELFF. The CDR3 DNA reads as TGTGCCAGCAGCCCGCGACTAAACACCGGGGAGCTGTTTTTT.

This clonotype appeared a few times. This sequence joins TRBV6-5 and TRBJ2-7; 8 bases match TRBD1. Germline-derived CDR1 and CDR2 are MNHEY and SVGAGI. The length of the CDR3 is 15 residues. V lost 2 bases, J lost 6 bases, and 9 bases stayed unmatched. Here the CDR3 reads CASSYITGGFSEQYF. DNA of the CDR3: TGTGCCAGCAGTTACATCACAGGGGGTTTCTCCGAGCAGTACTTC.

This chain connects TRBV7-2 to TRBJ1-2; possibly TRBD1 for D (6 bases). V was pared by 5 bases and J by 6 bases, with 22 bases between. Germline V lookup: CDR1 SGHTA, CDR2 FQGNSA. This CDR3 contains 16 residues. The CDR3 DNA is TGTGCCAGCAGCCCCAGGGACCCTGGAGGGGGAGATGGCTACACCTTC. Its translation is CASSPRDPGGGDGYTF.

V gene TRBV5-1 combines with J gene TRBJ2-1; D is possibly TRBD1 (6 bases). Germline CDR1 and CDR2: SGHRS and YFSETQ. The CDR3 totals 13 residues. Trimming cost V 3 bases and J 10 bases, with 14 bases left between them. CDR3 DNA: TGCGCCAGCAGCTCTCCGGACAGATGGGAGCAGTTCTTC. Its protein product is CASSSPDRWEQFF.

This clonotype has only a few counts. The CDR3 DNA sequence: TGTGCCAGCAGTGAAGCGGGGAGACAAGAGACCCAGTACTTC. Encoded protein: CASSEAGRQETQYF. The chain uses TRBV2 and TRBJ2-5; TRBD2 might be the D (5 bases). The V end was cut by 0 bases, the J end by 2 bases, with 7 bases between. The CDR3 extends over 14 amino acids. Germline CDR1 and CDR2: SNHLY and FYNNEI.

This clonotype turned up a few times. The gene calls are TRBV6-1 and TRBJ2-7; D ambiguous. Trimming shortened V by 6 bases and J by 4 bases, and 13 bases separated the two germline ends. The CDR3 runs to 13 residues. Germline V lookup: CDR1 MNHNS, CDR2 SASEGT. In DNA, the CDR3 is TGTGCCAGCAGCCCTAGAGGTCCTTACGAGCAGTACGTC. Its protein is CASSPRGPYEQYV.

This sequence joins TRBV29-1 and TRBJ1-2; D remains ambiguous. Germline loops: CDR1 SQVTM, CDR2 ANQGSEA. V was trimmed by 3 bases and J by 1 base, leaving 9 bases between them. This CDR3 contains 13 residues. The chain's CDR3 is CSVEDSHNYGYTF. The CDR3 DNA reads as TGCAGCGTTGAGGACTCCCATAACTATGGCTACACCTTC.

The chain combines TRBV14 with TRBJ2-5; 8 nucleotides agree with TRBD2. CDR3 length: 16 residues. The V segment lost 1 base and the J segment 4 bases; nucleotides outside the gene matches: 8. Germline V lookup: CDR1 SGHDN, CDR2 FVKESK. Here the CDR3 reads CASSQGGSGGGETQYF. The CDR3 region has the DNA TGTGCCAGCAGCCAAGGTGGCAGCGGGGGTGGAGAGACCCAGTACTTC.

At least ten counts were recorded for this clonotype. The gene calls are TRBV10-2 and TRBJ2-3; tentatively, D is TRBD2 (6 bases). There are 15 residues in the CDR3. Trimming stripped 1 base from V and 1 base from J, with 9 bases between. Germline CDR1 is WSHSY and CDR2 is SAAADI. The CDR3 DNA sequence: TGCGCCAGCAGTGAGTGGGTAGCGGGCACAGATACGCAGTATTTT. Its protein is CASSEWVAGTDTQYF.

This clonotype has just a few counts. This sequence joins TRBV5-4 and TRBJ2-7; D unclear. The CDR3 loop spans 14 amino acids. CDR1 is SGHNT, CDR2 YYREEE, per germline (reference sequence). Trimming shortened V by 0 bases and J by 4 bases, and 11 bases separated the two germline ends. The CDR3 DNA reads as TGTGCCAGCAGCTTGGCTGTGTGGGAATACGAGCAGTACGTC. Residues: CASSLAVWEYEQYV.

The sample holds a few counts of this clonotype. This rearrangement joins TRBV5-4 to TRBJ2-2; 10 bases are shared with TRBD2. Germline CDR1 and CDR2: SGHNT and YYREEE (reference sequence). J lost 5 bases, V lost 1 base, and 5 bases had no gene match. The CDR3 is 16 residues long. The CDR3 here is CASSLPLAGKTGELFF. CDR3 DNA sequence: TGTGCCAGCAGCTTGCCACTAGCGGGGAAAACCGGGGAGCTGTTTTTT.

The sample holds a few counts of this clonotype. V gene TRBV27 combines with J gene TRBJ2-5, with D tentatively TRBD1 (6 bases). Deletions cut 4 bases from V and 8 bases from J, with 20 bases between. Looked up from germline, CDR1 is MNHEY and CDR2 is SMNVEV (reference sequence). The CDR3 consists of 15 residues. The CDR3 nucleotides read TGTGCCAGCAGTTCCCAGGGGCTGGAATGGGTCACCCAGTACTTC. The encoded protein is CASSSQGLEWVTQYF.

This sequence joins TRBV2 and TRBJ2-7; a weak D match, TRBD1 (6 bases). The V gene's germline CDR1 is SNHLY and CDR2 FYNNEI. The CDR3 loop spans 13 amino acids. Trimming took 5 bases from V and 5 from J, leaving 13 bases between them. In nucleotides, the CDR3 is TGTGCCAGCAGTTCGGACAGCCCAGACGAGCAGTACTTC. It translates to CASSSDSPDEQYF.

The rearrangement links TRBV20-1 to TRBJ2-5; TRBD2 matches at 7 bases. This CDR3 is 14 amino acids long. Per the germline V gene, CDR1 is DFQATT and CDR2 is SNEGSKA (reference sequence). The V segment lost 5 bases and the J segment 3 bases; nucleotides outside the gene matches: 9. The CDR3 loop is CSALPSRGEETQYF. DNA for the CDR3: TGCAGTGCTCTCCCCTCACGGGGGGAAGAGACCCAGTACTTC.

This clonotype has more than one count but fewer than ten. The chain couples TRBV2 to TRBJ2-3; 7 nucleotides match TRBD1. The CDR3 contains 13 residues. V lost 8 bases to trimming and J lost 4 bases; unmatched junction nucleotides: 6. CDR1 is SNHLY and CDR2 is FYNNEI in the germline V gene. In DNA form, the CDR3 reads TGTGCCAGCTACGGGACAGCGCCAGATACGCAGTATTTT. Its translation is CASYGTAPDTQYF.

A few counts support this clonotype. V and J are TRBV7-2 and TRBJ1-5; D is unclear. There are 13 residues in the CDR3. The V and J ends lost 4 bases and 5 bases respectively, with 9 bases between them. In germline, CDR1 is SGHTA, CDR2 FQGNSA. The CDR3 nucleotides read TGTGCCAGCAGCTCGCCACCCCATCAGCCCCAGCATTTT. It translates to CASSSPPHQPQHF.

This clonotype was counted a few times. This chain connects TRBV12-3 or TRBV12-4 to TRBJ1-1; D gene uncertain. Trimming cost V 2 bases and J 2 bases, with 9 bases left between them. This CDR3 is 14 amino acids long. This chain's CDR3 is CASSLQRANTEAFF. The DNA for the CDR3 is TGTGCCAGCAGTTTACAACGAGCTAACACTGAAGCTTTCTTT.

CDR3 in DNA: TGCGCCAGCAGTCGCCTCGCGTCGGGGGAGACCCAGTACTTC. It is translated as CASSRLASGETQYF. The gene calls are TRBV5-1 and TRBJ2-5, with D possibly matching TRBD2 (5 bases). V lost 5 bases and J lost 5, with 16 bases in between. In germline, CDR1 is SGHRS, CDR2 YFSETQ. This CDR3 is built from 14 residues.

This clonotype was observed a few times. This rearrangement joins TRBV28 to TRBJ2-3; a possible D gene is TRBD2 (6 bases). This CDR3 spans 14 amino acids. The V end was cut by 7 bases, the J end by 4 bases, with 15 bases between. Germline CDR1 reads MDHEN; CDR2 reads SYDVKM. The CDR3 is CASITTGDSDTQYF. CDR3 bases: TGTGCCAGCATCACGACGGGGGATTCAGATACGCAGTATTTT.

The gene calls are TRBV30 and TRBJ2-3; D unclear. V dropped 4 bases and J dropped 3 bases, with 5 bases sitting between them. The CDR3 has 11 amino acids. Germline V gene sequence: CDR1 GTSNPN, CDR2 SVGIG (reference sequence). The CDR3 loop is CAWTKTDTQYF. The CDR3 bases are TGTGCCTGGACTAAAACAGATACGCAGTATTTT.

This clonotype was detected many times. This rearrangement joins TRBV7-9 to TRBJ2-1; D gene ambiguous. The CDR3 spans 16 residues. V shed 1 base and J shed 0 bases, with 10 bases lying between them. Germline CDR1 reads SEHNR; CDR2 reads FQNEAQ (reference sequence). CDR3 in DNA: TGTGCCAGCAGCTTAGTCTCCCTCAGCTCCTACAATGAGCAGTTCTTC. It translates to CASSLVSLSSYNEQFF.

CDR3 residues: CASSLTGTSKDEQYF. The CDR3 nucleotides read TGCGCCAGCAGCCTCACCGGGACTAGCAAGGACGAGCAGTACTTC. The chain is built from TRBV5-1 and TRBJ2-7, with 9 bases identical to TRBD2. From germline, CDR1 is SGHRS and CDR2 YFSETQ. The CDR3 has 15 residues. V shed 4 bases, J shed 5 bases, and the junction held 10 bases outside the gene matches. The full variable domain, completed using reference TRBV5-1 and TRBJ2-7, is KAGVTQTPRYLIKTRGQQVTLSCSPISGHRSVSWYQQTPGQGLQFLFEYFSETQRNKGNFPGRFSGRQFSNSRSEMNVSTLELGDSALYLCASSLTGTSKDEQYFGPGTRLTVT.

The chain joins TRBV7-6 to TRBJ1-1; tentative D call: TRBD1 (5 bases). This CDR3 has 14 residues. The V end was cut by 0 bases, the J end by 5 bases, with 10 bases between. CDR1 and CDR2 from the germline V gene are SGHVS and FNYEAQ. The CDR3 loop reads CASSLARGVTEAFF. CDR3 coding DNA: TGTGCCAGCAGCTTAGCTAGGGGAGTTACTGAAGCTTTCTTT.

This clonotype appeared many times. The chain links TRBV29-1 to TRBJ1-5, with D hard to call. Per the germline V gene, CDR1 is SQVTM and CDR2 is ANQGSEA. V gave up 4 bases and J gave up 2 bases, with 15 bases separating them. This CDR3 is 15 amino acids long. CDR3 sequence (DNA): TGCAGCGTTGCGGACGGTCTAATTGGCAATCAGCCCCAGCATTTT. It is translated as CSVADGLIGNQPQHF.

The table lists this clonotype with many counts. The chain joins TRBV4-2 to TRBJ1-2; D remains unclear. The ends were cut back, 1 base at V and 0 bases at J, with 0 bases in the middle. The CDR3 length is 12 residues. Germline CDR1 reads LGHNA; CDR2 reads YNFKEQ. CDR3 protein: CASSQANYGYTF. The DNA of the CDR3 is TGTGCCAGCAGCCAAGCTAACTATGGCTACACCTTC.

There are a few counts of this clonotype. This chain joins TRBV19 and TRBJ2-5; D perhaps matches TRBD1 (6 bases). The CDR3 sequence is 13 residues long. The V end was cut by 1 base, the J end by 5 bases, with 8 bases between. Germline CDR1 LNHDA, CDR2 SQIVND (reference sequence). The CDR3, as DNA: TGTGCCAGTAGTATAGCAGGGGCGGAGACCCAGTACTTC. This codes for CASSIAGAETQYF. Variable domain in full (rest from reference TRBV19 and TRBJ2-5): DGGITQSPKYLFRKEGQNVTLSCEQNLNHDAMYWYRQDPGQGLRLIYYSQIVNDFQKGDIAEGYSVSREKKESFPLTVTSAQKNPTAFYLCASSIAGAETQYFGPGTRLLVL.